The next 29 T cell receptor beta chains were all read from a single sample in a study of PD-L1 blockade in urothelial cancer. Produced via immunoSEQ multiplex PCR; TCRdb's table is partial and in-frame only. Of around 130,000 clones in the sample, approximately 84% were seen once. Time point meaning: pretreatment peripheral blood. This material consisted of PBMCs, taken around atezolizumab (anti-PD-L1) treatment. Every receptor here comes from a man aged 50 to 59 with urothelial cancer.

The chain couples TRBV7-9 to TRBJ2-3; D possibly corresponds to TRBD2 (5 bases). The V end lost 6 bases, the J end lost 3 bases, and 16 bases lay between the germline ends. Germline CDR1 and CDR2: SEHNR and FQNEAQ (reference sequence). The CDR3 loop spans 15 amino acids. Written as DNA, the CDR3 is TGTGCCAGCAGTCGAGGCGCTAGCAAGACAGATACGCAGTATTTT. Translated: CASSRGASKTDTQYF.

The V call is TRBV5-4, the J call TRBJ2-5; 7 bases match TRBD1. V lost 4 bases, J lost 7 bases, and 16 bases stayed unmatched. CDR3 length: 16 amino acids. From germline, CDR1 is SGHNT and CDR2 YYREEE (reference sequence). The CDR3 DNA is TGTGCCAGCAGCCCCAGGGACAGCCAGACTCGGGGGACCCAGTACTTC. Translating gives CASSPRDSQTRGTQYF.

The genes are TRBV6-1 and TRBJ2-5, with D possibly TRBD2 on 6 matching bases. Germline CDR1 is MNHNS and CDR2 is SASEGT. Trimming stripped 2 bases from V and 4 bases from J, with 17 bases between. This CDR3 is 16 amino acids long. This CDR3 is CASSELAGGEGETQYF. The CDR3 DNA is TGTGCCAGCAGTGAATTAGCCGGGGGAGAGGGAGAGACCCAGTACTTC.

The J gene is TRBJ1-1, the V gene TRBV6-1, with a weak D call TRBD1 (5 bases). CDR3 length: 11 residues. V lost 10 bases and J lost 10, with 16 bases in between. From germline, CDR1 is MNHNS and CDR2 SASEGT. The CDR3 DNA reads TGTGCCACCAAGAAAGGGGTGGCAGCTTTCTTT. As protein: CATKKGVAAFF.

The chain joins TRBV7-9 to TRBJ1-2; no clear D gene. This CDR3 comprises 12 residues. Trimming took off 5 bases at V and 5 bases at J, with 9 bases between the two ends. Per the germline V gene, CDR1 is SEHNR and CDR2 is FQNEAQ (reference sequence). CDR3: CASSPPDYGYTF. The CDR3 DNA follows: TGTGCCAGCAGCCCTCCAGATTATGGCTACACCTTC. The full variable domain, in which reference TRBV7-9 and TRBJ1-2 provide the parts outside the CDR3, is DTGVSQNPRHKITKRGQNVTFRCDPISEHNRLYWYRQTLGQGPEFLTYFQNEAQLEKSRLLSDRFSAERPKGSFSTLEIQRTEQGDSAMYLCASSPPDYGYTFGSGTRLTVV.

The chain joins TRBV9 to TRBJ1-1, with D perhaps matching TRBD1 (6 bases). CDR1 and CDR2 from the germline V gene are SGDLS and YYNGEE. The CDR3 contains 15 residues. V was pared by 3 bases and J by 4 bases, with 16 bases between. The CDR3: CASSDLRGAGTEAFF. CDR3 bases: TGTGCCAGCAGCGACCTGCGGGGGGCGGGCACTGAAGCTTTCTTT.

This sequence joins TRBV11-2 and TRBJ2-1; D gene uncertain. The germline gives CDR1 SGHAT, CDR2 FQNNGV. The CDR3 covers 15 residues. Trimming removed 5 bases from V and 0 bases from J, with 11 bases in between. The CDR3 loop reads CASSRTVSSYNEQFF. CDR3 nucleotides: TGTGCCAGCAGCCGTACGGTAAGCTCCTACAATGAGCAGTTCTTC.

The V call is TRBV6-5, the J call TRBJ1-2; D is possibly TRBD1 (6 bases). Trimming took off 2 bases at V and 5 bases at J, with 9 bases between the two ends. The CDR3 extends over 13 amino acids. Germline V gene data show CDR1 as MNHEY and CDR2 as SVGAGI. The CDR3 DNA reads as TGTGCCAGCAGTTACGGGACACAGTATGGCTACACCTTC. This sequence encodes CASSYGTQYGYTF.

V usage is TRBV18 and J usage is TRBJ2-5; D is possibly TRBD1 (6 bases). The V gene's germline CDR1 is KGHSH and CDR2 LQKENI. With 1 base removed from V and 1 base from J, the gap between germline ends came to 13 bases. This CDR3 comprises 16 residues. CDR3 sequence reads: CASSPLFGRGQETQYF. CDR3 DNA: TGTGCCAGCTCACCACTTTTCGGCAGGGGCCAAGAGACCCAGTACTTC. The full variable domain, completed using reference TRBV18 and TRBJ2-5, is NAGVMQNPRHLVRRRGQEARLRCSPMKGHSHVYWYRQLPEEGLKFMVYLQKENIIDESGMPKERFSAEFPKEGPSILRIQQVVRGDSAAYFCASSPLFGRGQETQYFGPGTRLLVL.

V is TRBV2 and J is TRBJ2-2; the match to TRBD1 covers 7 bases. The CDR3 consists of 16 residues. Looked up from germline, CDR1 is SNHLY and CDR2 is FYNNEI. V trimming: 6 bases; J trimming: 6 bases; junction bases outside the gene matches: 13. The CDR3 bases are TGTGCCAGCAGCGCTATAGGGGGCGCGAAGGCCGGGGAGCTGTTTTTT. It encodes CASSAIGGAKAGELFF.

V is TRBV19 and J is TRBJ2-1; maybe TRBD2 (5 bases). Germline CDR1 reads LNHDA; CDR2 reads SQIVND (reference sequence). The CDR3 runs 15 residues. Trimming shortened V by 7 bases and J by 8 bases, and 21 bases separated the two germline ends. The CDR3 loop is CASTGYFGVRDEQFF. CDR3 nucleotide sequence: TGTGCCAGTACGGGCTACTTCGGGGTTCGGGATGAGCAGTTCTTC.

This clone was seen more than once but under ten times. The chain uses TRBV9 and TRBJ2-7, with 10 bases matching TRBD2. The V and J ends lost 1 base and 3 bases, in that order; junction bases with no gene match: 4. The germline V gene encodes CDR1 SGDLS and CDR2 YYNGEE. The CDR3 contains 15 residues. The CDR3 is CASSVLAGAHYEQYF. The CDR3 DNA sequence: TGTGCCAGCAGCGTACTAGCGGGGGCCCACTACGAGCAGTACTTC. The full variable domain, with the rest looked up from reference TRBV9 and TRBJ2-7, is DSGVTQTPKHLITATGQRVTLRCSPRSGDLSVYWYQQSLDQGLQFLIQYYNGEERAKGNILERFSAQQFPDLHSELNLSSLELGDSALYFCASSVLAGAHYEQYFGPGTRLTVT.

The chain has TRBV5-1 and TRBJ2-5, with 8 bases lining up with TRBD2. The CDR3 covers 17 residues. CDR1 and CDR2 from the germline V gene are SGHRS and YFSETQ. J gave up 5 bases and V 0 bases, and 12 bases lay outside the gene matches. In DNA, the CDR3 is TGCGCCAGCAGCTTGGCCGTGTTCGCGGGGGGCGGCGAGACCCAGTACTTC. It is translated as CASSLAVFAGGGETQYF.

This clone was recorded a few times. The CDR3 region has the DNA TGTGCCAGCAGCTCCACAGGGGACAATCAGCCCCAGCATTTT. Residues: CASSSTGDNQPQHF. The rearrangement uses TRBV7-9 and TRBJ1-5; 7 positions agree with TRBD1. The ends lost 4 bases at V and 3 bases at J; junction bases unmatched: 3. This CDR3 has 14 residues. Germline CDR1 is SEHNR and CDR2 is FQNEAQ (reference sequence).

The chain combines TRBV2 with TRBJ1-5; D remains ambiguous. The CDR3 has 15 amino acids. Germline CDR1 is SNHLY and CDR2 is FYNNEI. The germline V and J ends were trimmed by 3 bases and 0 bases, with 9 bases remaining between them. The CDR3 DNA reads TGTGCCAGCAGTGACAAGGGAGGTAGCAATCAGCCCCAGCATTTT. It yields the protein CASSDKGGSNQPQHF.

V and J are TRBV28 and TRBJ1-2; D is possibly TRBD1 (5 bases). V was trimmed by 5 bases and J by 5 bases, leaving 12 bases between them. In germline, CDR1 is MDHEN, CDR2 SYDVKM. The length of the CDR3 is 13 residues. CDR3 in amino acids: CASSRSGGYGYTF. DNA of the CDR3: TGTGCCAGCAGTCGTAGCGGGGGTTATGGCTACACCTTC.

This chain uses TRBV28 with TRBJ1-2; 9 bases are a match to TRBD1. The V gene end was trimmed by 6 bases and the J gene end by 7 bases; junction bases not matched to a gene: 12. CDR3 length: 15 residues. Germline CDR1 reads MDHEN; CDR2 reads SYDVKM. DNA of the CDR3: TGTGCCAGCAGAACGAATTCCGGGACAGGGAGTGGCTACACCTTC. Translation: CASRTNSGTGSGYTF.

The chain has TRBV19 and TRBJ2-2; TRBD2 might be the D (5 bases). Germline V CDR1 and CDR2: LNHDA, SQIVND (reference sequence). This CDR3 contains 14 residues. V was cut by 7 bases and J by 2 bases, with 11 bases left in between. Here the CDR3 DNA reads TGTGCCAGTAACTCCGGGATTAACACCGGGGAGCTGTTTTTT. Protein product: CASNSGINTGELFF.

As to this clone: Other DNA variants within this sample encode the same CDR3. This chain connects TRBV2 to TRBJ2-7, with 8 bases fitting TRBD2. Germline-derived CDR1 and CDR2 are SNHLY and FYNNEI. The CDR3 length is 12 residues. With 8 bases clipped from V and 2 bases from J, the junction kept 2 bases outside the gene matches. The CDR3 region is CASRGGTYEQYF. The DNA for the CDR3 is TGTGCCAGCCGGGGGGGCACCTACGAGCAGTACTTC.

The chain combines TRBV28 with TRBJ2-2, with 14 bases that match TRBD2. CDR1 and CDR2 from the germline V gene are MDHEN and SYDVKM. The J segment lost 5 bases and the V segment lost 8 bases, leaving 13 bases of the junction unmatched. The CDR3 spans 18 residues. The CDR3 protein is CASESQGTSGGWTGELFF. CDR3 bases: TGTGCCAGCGAGTCACAGGGGACTAGCGGGGGATGGACCGGGGAGCTGTTTTTT.

The gene calls are TRBV28 and TRBJ2-5; D might be TRBD1 (6 bases). The V gene's germline CDR1 is MDHEN and CDR2 SYDVKM. V dropped 5 bases and J dropped 1 base, with 20 bases sitting between them. The length of the CDR3 is 17 residues. CDR3: CASSPRTQGLTQETQYF. The CDR3 nucleotides are TGTGCCAGCAGTCCCCGAACTCAGGGGTTAACCCAAGAGACCCAGTACTTC.

J is TRBJ2-6 and V is TRBV2; weak D call: TRBD1 (5 bases). V lost 6 bases, J lost 1 base, and 10 bases lay in between. This CDR3 is 15 amino acids long. Germline V gene data show CDR1 as SNHLY and CDR2 as FYNNEI. The CDR3 DNA is TGTGCCAGCAGCAAAGCAGGGTCTGGGGCCAACGTCCTGACTTTC. It is translated as CASSKAGSGANVLTF.

The chain has TRBV5-4 and TRBJ2-1; TRBD2 matches at 15 bases. J lost 10 bases, V lost 2 bases, and 7 bases had no gene match. CDR1 and CDR2 (germline): SGHNT, YYREEE (reference sequence). The CDR3 runs to 16 residues. The CDR3 sequence: CASSFYGLAGGREQFF. The CDR3 nucleotides are TGTGCCAGCAGCTTCTACGGACTAGCGGGAGGGAGGGAGCAGTTCTTC.

Only one count was recorded for this clone. The gene calls are TRBV6-1 and TRBJ2-3; D is undetermined. Trimming cost V 7 bases and J 9 bases, with 20 bases left between them. The germline CDR1 and CDR2 sequences are MNHNS and SASEGT. The CDR3 is made up of 14 amino acids. CDR3 in DNA: TGTGCCAGCACCTCAAACCCGGGTAGTGGAACGCAGTATTTT. Encoded protein: CASTSNPGSGTQYF.

This chain links TRBV28 with TRBJ2-1, with D perhaps TRBD2 (5 bases). This CDR3 has 12 amino acids. Germline V lookup: CDR1 MDHEN, CDR2 SYDVKM. Trimming left V 8 bases short and J 10 bases short, with 15 bases between. DNA of the CDR3: TGTGCCAGCTGCGGGCTGTCGTGGGAGCAGTTCTTC. Translated: CASCGLSWEQFF.

The chain couples TRBV5-4 to TRBJ1-2; perhaps TRBD1 as D (5 bases). Germline lookup yields CDR1 SGHNT and CDR2 YYREEE (reference sequence). This CDR3 contains 13 residues. Trimming cost V 8 bases and J 5 bases, with 16 bases left between them. The CDR3 DNA follows: TGTGCCAGTAGTAACGGCGGGGGGTATGGCTACACCTTC. Translating gives CASSNGGGYGYTF.

V and J are TRBV2 and TRBJ2-7; 9 positions match TRBD1. Germline assignment: CDR1 SNHLY and CDR2 FYNNEI. The CDR3 consists of 16 residues. The junction had 8 bases not matched to a gene; V was cut back by 4 bases and J by 1 base. CDR3: CASSGWGQGSSYEQYF. CDR3 coding DNA: TGTGCCAGCAGTGGTTGGGGACAGGGCTCTTCCTACGAGCAGTACTTC.

The chain carries TRBV18 and TRBJ2-3; 11 bases align to TRBD2. The V gene's germline CDR1 is KGHSH and CDR2 LQKENI. V lost 6 bases, J lost 2 bases, and 19 bases stayed unmatched. This CDR3 has 20 residues. The CDR3 loop reads CASSPRAGTSGRGHTDTQYF. The CDR3 nucleotides are TGTGCCAGCTCGCCGAGAGCAGGGACTAGCGGACGGGGGCACACAGATACGCAGTATTTT.

This clone was detected only a few times. The rearrangement joins TRBV28 to TRBJ2-7, with 7 bases fitting TRBD2. Germline lookup yields CDR1 MDHEN and CDR2 SYDVKM. With V trimmed by 6 bases and J by 3 bases, 11 bases remained unmatched. The CDR3 spans 15 residues. The CDR3 loop reads CASRPGLAARYEQYF. The CDR3 bases are TGTGCCAGCAGACCCGGGCTAGCGGCACGCTACGAGCAGTACTTC.